The clone carrying this T cell receptor beta chain was picked up many times. This record comes from a study of T cells in Graves' hyperthyroidism and ophthalmopathy. Amplification yielded TCR beta CDR3 regions, with RNA transcripts as the source. The primer set for the first-round RT-PCR of the TCR CDR3 was HTBI. TCRdb re-derived calls from the multiplex PCR reads in MiXCR, one entry per CDR3 protein. Of about 290,000 distinct CDR3 sequences listed, roughly an eighth were seen once; the top ten hold 7% to 9.5%. Germline CDR1 reads SGHTA; CDR2 reads FQGNSA. This CDR3 region has 15 residues. V lost 5 bases, J lost 8 bases, and 8 bases stayed unmatched.

The receptor comes from a woman between 40 and 55 years old with Graves' hyperthyroidism. Sequences were obtained from blood. The chain links TRBV7-2 to TRBJ2-1, with 11 bases fitting TRBD2. The CDR3 loop is CASSQSSGRFDEQFF. CDR3 DNA: TGTGCCAGCAGCCAATCTAGCGGGAGGTTTGATGAGCAGTTCTTC. Full variable domain (rest looked up from reference TRBV7-2 and TRBJ2-1): GAGVSQSPSNKVTEKGKDVELRCDPISGHTALYWYRQSLGQGLEFLIYFQGNSAPDKSGLPSDRFSAERTGGSVSTLTIQRTQQEDSAVYLCASSQSSGRFDEQFFGPGTRLTVL.